One and the same sample provided the 25 T cell receptor beta chains below, sequenced in a study of graft-versus-host responses after intestinal transplantation. What these receptors recognize is not known. Repertoires were generated with immunoSEQ multiplex PCR, while TCRdb's copy carries only in-frame clones and drops some. This table holds about 99,000 clones, over 85% found once. The sample here was unstimulated CD8+ T cells sorted from spleen or lymph node cells, taken before intestinal transplant. The origin of the receptors is a human donor who received an intestinal transplant.

The chain combines TRBV4-1 with TRBJ2-7, with TRBD1 as a possible D gene (5 bases). V was clipped by 0 bases and J by 6 bases, with 15 bases between them. Germline CDR1 is MGHRA and CDR2 is YSYEKL. The CDR3 is made up of 15 amino acids. CDR3 amino acids: CASSQEDKATLEQYF. The CDR3 DNA follows: TGCGCCAGCAGCCAAGAGGACAAGGCTACGCTCGAGCAGTACTTC.

The gene calls are TRBV11-3 and TRBJ2-3; 8 bases align to TRBD2. Per germline, CDR1 SGHNT and CDR2 YENEEA. J gave up 0 bases and V 5 bases, and 7 bases lay outside the gene matches. The CDR3 is 16 residues long. CDR3 DNA: TGTGCCAGCAGCCCGCGGGGGGCCACTAGCACAGATACGCAGTATTTT. This gives the protein CASSPRGATSTDTQYF.

This rearrangement joins TRBV25-1 to TRBJ2-7; no clear D. The length of the CDR3 is 10 residues. Per germline, CDR1 MGHDK and CDR2 SYGVNS. V lost 8 bases and J lost 3, with 5 bases in between. The CDR3 is CASSNYEQYF. The CDR3 region has the DNA TGTGCCAGCTCTAACTACGAGCAGTACTTC.

V gene TRBV7-9 combines with J gene TRBJ2-1, with 11 bases fitting TRBD2. Per the germline V gene, CDR1 is SEHNR and CDR2 is FQNEAQ (reference sequence). V lost 4 bases, J lost 5 bases, and 4 bases stayed unmatched. The CDR3 length is 15 residues. Written as DNA, the CDR3 is TGTGCCAGCAGCTCCCTACTAGCGGGAGACAATGAGCAGTTCTTC. This codes for CASSSLLAGDNEQFF. The complete variable domain, with remaining parts taken from reference TRBV7-9 and TRBJ2-1, reads DTGVSQNPRHKITKRGQNVTFRCDPISEHNRLYWYRQTLGQGPEFLTYFQNEAQLEKSRLLSDRFSAERPKGSFSTLEIQRTEQGDSAMYLCASSSLLAGDNEQFFGPGTRLTVL.

The J gene is TRBJ1-4, the V gene TRBV5-5; D gene unclear. The CDR3 sequence is 17 residues long. V was shortened by 2 bases and J by 1 base, with 15 bases between the two germline ends. Germline V gene lookup returns CDR1 SGHKS and CDR2 YYEKEE (reference sequence). In DNA, the CDR3 is TGTGCCAGCAGCTTTGAGGGTTGGATTGGAACTAATGAAAAACTGTTTTTT. Amino acid sequence: CASSFEGWIGTNEKLFF.

The rearrangement uses TRBV5-5 and TRBJ1-1; the D gene is possibly TRBD1 (5 bases). CDR3 length: 15 residues. The germline CDR1 and CDR2 sequences are SGHKS and YYEKEE (reference sequence). Trimming removed 4 bases at V and 1 base at J, with 14 bases between. The CDR3 region is CASSGTGDGNTEAFF. The CDR3 DNA is TGTGCCAGCAGCGGAACCGGGGACGGGAACACTGAAGCTTTCTTT.

The chain has TRBV11-2 and TRBJ1-2, with D hard to call. The germline V gene has CDR1 SGHAT and CDR2 FQNNGV. Trimming removed 1 base from V and 4 bases from J, with 7 bases in between. The CDR3 is 13 amino acids. In nucleotides, the CDR3 is TGTGCCAGCAGCTTAGGGCAGGTCTATGGCTACACCTTC. It encodes CASSLGQVYGYTF.

This chain connects TRBV5-1 to TRBJ1-1, with D possibly being TRBD1 (5 bases). Looked up from germline, CDR1 is SGHRS and CDR2 is YFSETQ. V was clipped by 4 bases and J by 5 bases, with 18 bases between them. The CDR3 totals 15 residues. The CDR3 nucleotides read TGCGCCAGCAGCCCAGACGGGGGTAGGAGGACTGAAGCTTTCTTT. It translates to CASSPDGGRRTEAFF.

In its sample, this clone was seen a few times. The chain couples TRBV6-6 to TRBJ1-3, with TRBD1 matching 7 bases. V dropped 6 bases and J dropped 2; count of bases not matched to a gene: 1. Germline V gives CDR1 MNHNY, CDR2 SVGAGI (reference sequence). The CDR3 has 13 amino acids. CDR3 DNA: TGTGCCAGCAGCGGACAGGCTGGAAACACCATATATTTT. Its protein product is CASSGQAGNTIYF.

The chain couples TRBV2 to TRBJ2-7; D is ambiguous. The germline V gene encodes CDR1 SNHLY and CDR2 FYNNEI. V lost 5 bases and J lost 0, with 17 bases in between. CDR3 length equals 16 residues. CDR3 sequence (DNA): TGTGCCAGCAGTAAGGTAGAGACCCTTAGCTCCTACGAGCAGTACTTC. Amino acids: CASSKVETLSSYEQYF.

CDR3 sequence: CASSSTAVDEQFF. CDR3 nucleotide sequence: TGTGCCAGCAGCTCGACAGCGGTGGATGAGCAGTTCTTC. The genes are TRBV7-7 and TRBJ2-1, with D perhaps assigned TRBD1 or TRBD2 (5 bases each). V lost 4 bases, J lost 8 bases, and 12 bases lay in between. The CDR3 loop spans 13 amino acids. Germline V gives CDR1 SSHAT, CDR2 FNYEAQ (reference sequence).

This clone was picked up one time. The chain has TRBV19 and TRBJ2-3, with a possible D match to TRBD1 (5 bases). Germline loops: CDR1 LNHDA, CDR2 SQIVND (reference sequence). V gave up 6 bases and J gave up 2 bases, with 9 bases separating them. The CDR3 has 13 amino acids. The CDR3 here is CASRQGLTDTQYF. The CDR3 coding sequence is TGTGCCAGTAGGCAGGGCCTCACAGATACGCAGTATTTT.

The CDR3 DNA follows: TGTGCCAGCAGTGAGAACCTGTTAAACACTGAAGCTTTCTTT. Translation: CASSENLLNTEAFF. The genes are TRBV6-4 and TRBJ1-1; D ambiguous. This CDR3 spans 14 amino acids. V lost 3 bases and J 2 bases, leaving 10 bases between the germline ends. Per germline, CDR1 MRHNA and CDR2 SNTAGT.

With regard to this clone: This same CDR3 is encoded by further DNA sequences in the sample. The V call is TRBV19, the J call TRBJ1-6; D remains ambiguous. CDR1 and CDR2 from the germline V gene are LNHDA and SQIVND (reference sequence). The CDR3 is 12 residues long. The germline V and J ends were trimmed by 3 bases and 7 bases, with 4 bases remaining between them. The CDR3 sequence: CASSIGNSPLHF. The CDR3 nucleotides read TGTGCCAGTAGTATTGGGAATTCACCCCTCCACTTT.

The V gene is TRBV27, the J gene TRBJ2-1, with 7 positions matching TRBD2. The germline CDR1 and CDR2 sequences are MNHEY and SMNVEV (reference sequence). This CDR3 spans 12 amino acids. Trimming at V came to 5 bases and at J to 8 bases, leaving 3 bases not matched to a gene. CDR3 protein: CASSGSGDEQFF. The DNA for the CDR3 is TGTGCCAGCAGTGGCAGCGGGGATGAGCAGTTCTTC.

The J gene is TRBJ2-7, the V gene TRBV27; tentative D call: TRBD1 (6 bases). Trimming cost V 0 bases and J 6 bases, with 12 bases left between them. The CDR3 has 14 residues. CDR1 MNHEY and CDR2 SMNVEV come from the germline V gene (reference sequence). The CDR3 loop reads CASSLSHRVAEQYF. The CDR3 coding sequence is TGTGCCAGCAGTTTATCGCACAGGGTGGCCGAGCAGTACTTC.

This clone has a single count. CDR3 in DNA: TGCGCCAGCAGCTTGGGACGACTAGCGGGGGGCACAGATACGCAGTATTTT. Its protein is CASSLGRLAGGTDTQYF. The V and J genes are TRBV5-1 and TRBJ2-3; 12 nucleotides line up with TRBD2. The length of the CDR3 is 17 residues. From germline, CDR1 is SGHRS and CDR2 YFSETQ. With 0 bases clipped from V and 1 base from J, the junction kept 3 bases outside the gene matches.

The chain has TRBV7-9 and TRBJ2-1; unclear D gene. CDR1 SEHNR and CDR2 FQNEAQ come from the germline V gene (reference sequence). Trimming shortened V by 2 bases and J by 7 bases, and 6 bases separated the two germline ends. The CDR3 sequence is 12 residues long. CDR3 DNA sequence: TGTGCCAGCAGCTTATCGTTTAATGAGCAGTTCTTC. Its translation is CASSLSFNEQFF. The full variable domain, in which reference TRBV7-9 and TRBJ2-1 provide the parts outside the CDR3, is DTGVSQNPRHKITKRGQNVTFRCDPISEHNRLYWYRQTLGQGPEFLTYFQNEAQLEKSRLLSDRFSAERPKGSFSTLEIQRTEQGDSAMYLCASSLSFNEQFFGPGTRLTVL.

A single count supports this clone. The gene calls are TRBV6-6 and TRBJ1-5, with D unclear. CDR1 is MNHNY and CDR2 is SVGAGI in the germline V gene (reference sequence). The CDR3 covers 16 residues. V was shortened by 0 bases and J by 7 bases, with 16 bases between the two germline ends. The CDR3 region is CASSYSSPILGQPQHF. CDR3 nucleotides: TGTGCCAGCAGTTACTCGAGTCCTATCCTCGGACAGCCCCAGCATTTT.

The gene calls are TRBV5-1 and TRBJ2-1; TRBD2 matches at 8 bases. Looked up from germline, CDR1 is SGHRS and CDR2 is YFSETQ. Losses at the gene ends were 6 bases for V and 8 bases for J; bases not matched to a gene: 10. The length of the CDR3 is 14 residues. DNA for the CDR3: TGCGCCAGCACCCTCCCGGGACTAGATGATGAGCAGTTCTTC. Its protein product is CASTLPGLDDEQFF.

CDR3 sequence: CASSRTSGYTEAFF. In DNA form, the CDR3 reads TGTGCCAGCAGCCGTACTTCTGGATATACTGAAGCTTTCTTT. The chain uses TRBV7-2 and TRBJ1-1; D is ambiguous. Germline V gives CDR1 SGHTA, CDR2 FQGNSA. V was trimmed by 5 bases and J by 5 bases, leaving 15 bases between them. The CDR3 is made up of 14 amino acids.

The chain combines TRBV7-6 with TRBJ2-1; D possibly corresponds to TRBD2 (5 bases). The V end lost 1 base, the J end lost 9 bases, and 7 bases lay between the germline ends. The CDR3 loop spans 12 amino acids. Germline V gives CDR1 SGHVS, CDR2 FNYEAQ. The CDR3: CASSLVGGEQFF. The CDR3, as DNA: TGTGCCAGCAGCTTAGTCGGAGGTGAGCAGTTCTTC. The full variable domain, completed using reference TRBV7-6 and TRBJ2-1, is GAGVSQSPRYKVTKRGQDVALRCDPISGHVSLYWYRQALGQGPEFLTYFNYEAQQDKSGLPNDRFSAERPEGSISTLTIQRTEQRDSAMYRCASSLVGGEQFFGPGTRLTVL.

The chain couples TRBV5-1 to TRBJ1-1, with D possibly TRBD1 on 6 matching bases. Deletions cut 3 bases from V and 0 bases from J, with 18 bases between. The CDR3 runs 17 residues. Per the germline V gene, CDR1 is SGHRS and CDR2 is YFSETQ. Written as DNA, the CDR3 is TGCGCCAGCAGCTGGGGACAAGGTGATACTATGAACACTGAAGCTTTCTTT. Protein: CASSWGQGDTMNTEAFF.

V and J are TRBV6-5 and TRBJ2-5; TRBD2 matches at 7 bases. CDR3 length: 15 amino acids. Germline V lookup: CDR1 MNHEY, CDR2 SVGAGI. V trimming: 5 bases; J trimming: 4 bases; junction bases outside the gene matches: 10. CDR3 protein: CASSLREVLGETQYF. In DNA form, the CDR3 reads TGTGCCAGCAGTCTCCGGGAGGTACTAGGAGAGACCCAGTACTTC.

The rearrangement links TRBV11-2 to TRBJ1-1; a weak D match, TRBD1 (5 bases). In germline, CDR1 is SGHAT, CDR2 FQNNGV. V gave up 4 bases and J gave up 5 bases, with 17 bases separating them. This CDR3 is built from 15 residues. CDR3 protein: CASSSILDRGTEAFF. The CDR3, as DNA: TGTGCCAGCAGCTCTATTTTGGATCGGGGGACTGAAGCTTTCTTT.